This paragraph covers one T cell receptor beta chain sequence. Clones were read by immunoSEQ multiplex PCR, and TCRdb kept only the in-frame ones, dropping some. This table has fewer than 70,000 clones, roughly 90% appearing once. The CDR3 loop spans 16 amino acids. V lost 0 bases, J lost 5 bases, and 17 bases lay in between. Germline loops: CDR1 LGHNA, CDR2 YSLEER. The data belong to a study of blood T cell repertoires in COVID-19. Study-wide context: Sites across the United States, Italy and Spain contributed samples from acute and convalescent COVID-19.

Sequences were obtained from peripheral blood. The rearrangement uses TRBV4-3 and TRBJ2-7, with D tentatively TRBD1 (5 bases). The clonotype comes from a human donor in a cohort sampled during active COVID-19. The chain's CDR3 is CASSQDLSQGFNEQYF. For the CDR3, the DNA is TGCGCCAGCAGCCAAGATCTAAGTCAGGGTTTCAACGAGCAGTACTTC.